Shown below are 18 T cell receptor beta chains from a single sample sequenced in a study of shared clonotypes between healthy human individuals. Naive CD8 cells, CD45RO-negative and positively selected for CCR7, excluded terminally differentiated effector memory CD45RA+ cells. TCRdb's table, derived via immunoSEQ multiplex PCR, lists solely in-frame clones and lacks some. The sample has approximately 840,000 clones, around 96% seen once. Sequencing used naive CD8+ T cells sorted from blood. These receptors originate from a man aged 25 to 40 in good health.

V usage is TRBV7-9 and J usage is TRBJ1-1; D unresolved. The CDR3 is made up of 13 amino acids. Trimming pared 5 bases from V and 1 base from J, leaving 8 bases between. The germline gives CDR1 SEHNR, CDR2 FQNEAQ (reference sequence). CDR3 nucleotides: TGTGCCAGCAGCGTGGGAGAGAACACTGAAGCTTTCTTT. It encodes CASSVGENTEAFF.

The CDR3 reads CASTLEDTEAFF. The DNA for the CDR3 is TGTGCCAGCACCCTGGAGGACACTGAAGCTTTCTTT. This chain connects TRBV7-9 to TRBJ1-1; no clear D gene. CDR1 is SEHNR, CDR2 FQNEAQ, per germline (reference sequence). The CDR3 runs to 12 residues. Trimming cost V 7 bases and J 3 bases, with 9 bases left between them.

This clone was picked up one time. The chain has TRBV7-6 and TRBJ2-1, with D possibly TRBD2 on 6 matching bases. The germline V gene encodes CDR1 SGHVS and CDR2 FNYEAQ. The CDR3 covers 14 residues. The V end lost 4 bases, the J end lost 13 bases, and 20 bases lay between the germline ends. The CDR3 bases are TGTGCCAGCAGCTCAATCACAACGTCGGAGGGCCAGTTCTTC. It specifies CASSSITTSEGQFF.

J is TRBJ2-1 and V is TRBV18; TRBD2 aligns across 8 bases. After removal of 5 bases from V and 4 bases from J, the junction contained 16 bases not matched to a gene. The germline V gene encodes CDR1 KGHSH and CDR2 LQKENI. This CDR3 comprises 18 residues. The CDR3, as DNA: TGTGCCAGCTCAGCGCCGGGACTAGACCTTGATTTTTACAATGAGCAGTTCTTC. Encoded protein: CASSAPGLDLDFYNEQFF.

The chain carries TRBV7-9 and TRBJ2-5; D is unclear. The length of the CDR3 is 14 residues. Germline CDR1 and CDR2: SEHNR and FQNEAQ (reference sequence). Trimming took 5 bases from V and 5 from J, leaving 15 bases between them. The CDR3 bases are TGTGCCAGCAGCCCCCGAGAGGTGGGTGAGACCCAGTACTTC. Encoded protein: CASSPREVGETQYF.

The V gene is TRBV7-6, the J gene TRBJ2-7; 14 bases are shared with TRBD2. The CDR3 has 14 residues. The germline CDR1 and CDR2 sequences are SGHVS and FNYEAQ. V lost 5 bases and J lost 3; bases outside the gene matches: 0. The CDR3 coding sequence is TGTGCCAGCAGCGGACTAGCGGGAGGCTACGAGCAGTACTTC. This codes for CASSGLAGGYEQYF. The whole variable domain, filled in from reference TRBV7-6 and TRBJ2-7, reads GAGVSQSPRYKVTKRGQDVALRCDPISGHVSLYWYRQALGQGPEFLTYFNYEAQQDKSGLPNDRFSAERPEGSISTLTIQRTEQRDSAMYRCASSGLAGGYEQYFGPGTRLTVT.

The rearrangement links TRBV11-2 to TRBJ2-7; 8 bases align to TRBD2. Per germline, CDR1 SGHAT and CDR2 FQNNGV. V lost 4 bases to trimming and J lost 1 base; unmatched junction nucleotides: 9. This CDR3 has 16 residues. In DNA form, the CDR3 reads TGTGCCAGCAGCTCCCTTAGCGGGGAAACATCCTACGAGCAGTACTTC. Protein: CASSSLSGETSYEQYF.

This rearrangement joins TRBV5-6 to TRBJ2-7; D gene ambiguous. This CDR3 is 14 amino acids long. Per the germline V gene, CDR1 is SGHDT and CDR2 is YYEEEE. V lost 3 bases and J lost 2, with 12 bases in between. The DNA for the CDR3 is TGTGCCAGCAGCTCCTCGAGTAGCACCTACGAGCAGTACTTC. Encoded protein: CASSSSSSTYEQYF.

CDR3: CASSQVLIFGQGSSYEQYF. For the CDR3, the DNA is TGCGCCAGCAGCCAAGTACTCATTTTCGGGCAGGGAAGCTCCTACGAGCAGTACTTC. The chain joins TRBV4-1 to TRBJ2-7, with TRBD1 as a possible D gene (5 bases). CDR3 length equals 19 residues. Germline V lookup: CDR1 MGHRA, CDR2 YSYEKL. Trimming took 1 base from V and 0 from J, leaving 22 bases between them.

The chain carries TRBV10-1 and TRBJ2-7; D is unresolved. The CDR3 contains 14 residues. Per the germline V gene, CDR1 is WNHNN and CDR2 is SYGVQD (reference sequence). The V end lost 5 bases, the J end lost 4 bases, and 15 bases lay between the germline ends. The CDR3 DNA sequence: TGCGCCAGCAGTCCAGGATCGATGGGGTACGAGCAGTACTTC. Translated, it gives CASSPGSMGYEQYF.

The J gene is TRBJ1-1, the V gene TRBV5-4; TRBD1 might be the D (5 bases). This CDR3 comprises 17 residues. Per germline, CDR1 SGHNT and CDR2 YYREEE (reference sequence). V was trimmed by 4 bases and J by 2 bases, leaving 21 bases between them. CDR3 nucleotides: TGTGCCAGCAGCCCGAAGGGGACCGCCCCCGGAAACACTGAAGCTTTCTTT. Its translation is CASSPKGTAPGNTEAFF.

The rearrangement joins TRBV2 to TRBJ2-5; 7 nucleotides agree with TRBD2. V was pared by 6 bases and J by 2 bases, with 9 bases of the junction left unmatched. There are 15 residues in the CDR3. Germline-derived CDR1 and CDR2 are SNHLY and FYNNEI. The CDR3 region has the DNA TGTGCCAGCAGCTCAGGACTAGGGCGACAAGAGACCCAGTACTTC. It is translated as CASSSGLGRQETQYF. Full variable domain (missing parts from reference TRBV2 and TRBJ2-5): EPEVTQTPSHQVTQMGQEVILRCVPISNHLYFYWYRQILGQKVEFLVSFYNNEISEKSEIFDDQFSVERPDGSNFTLKIRSTKLEDSAMYFCASSSGLGRQETQYFGPGTRLLVL.

The gene calls are TRBV7-8 and TRBJ2-1, with 7 bases matching TRBD2. CDR3 length: 20 residues. Germline values: CDR1 SGHVS, CDR2 FQNEAQ. The V and J ends lost 5 bases and 4 bases, in that order; junction bases with no gene match: 23. This chain's CDR3 is CASSPDDSTVGRGSYNEQFF. The CDR3 bases are TGTGCCAGCAGCCCCGACGACAGCACCGTGGGGAGGGGATCGTACAATGAGCAGTTCTTC.

The rearrangement joins TRBV27 to TRBJ2-7; D is unclear. Germline V gene sequence: CDR1 MNHEY, CDR2 SMNVEV (reference sequence). Trimming removed 4 bases at V and 11 bases at J, with 12 bases between. The CDR3 is 11 amino acids. The CDR3 loop is CASSSNGVEYF. The CDR3 nucleotides read TGTGCCAGCAGTTCGAACGGCGTAGAGTACTTC.

V usage is TRBV15 and J usage is TRBJ2-7, with 14 bases aligning to TRBD2. Germline lookup yields CDR1 LNHNV and CDR2 YYDKDF (reference sequence). With V trimmed by 5 bases and J by 4 bases, 7 bases remained unmatched. The CDR3 is made up of 16 amino acids. The CDR3 DNA reads as TGTGCCACCAGCTCCAGACTAGCGGGAGGGCCTTACGAGCAGTACTTC. Translated, it gives CATSSRLAGGPYEQYF.

This rearrangement joins TRBV27 to TRBJ2-7; 7 bases match TRBD2. The CDR3 totals 15 residues. Trimming cost V 5 bases and J 4 bases; bases outside gene matches: 11. In germline, CDR1 is MNHEY, CDR2 SMNVEV (reference sequence). CDR3 loop: CASSTLGGRFYEQYF. CDR3 DNA: TGTGCCAGCAGTACGCTGGGCGGGAGATTTTACGAGCAGTACTTC.

The gene calls are TRBV2 and TRBJ2-7; TRBD1 might be the D (5 bases). Germline V gene lookup returns CDR1 SNHLY and CDR2 FYNNEI. This CDR3 is 14 amino acids long. V lost 3 bases and J 4 bases, leaving 13 bases between the germline ends. DNA of the CDR3: TGTGCCAGCAGTGATTCCGACAGCGAATACGAGCAGTACTTC. It codes for CASSDSDSEYEQYF.

The gene calls are TRBV29-1 and TRBJ2-7, with 7 bases fitting TRBD1. Germline CDR1 reads SQVTM; CDR2 reads ANQGSEA. J lost 4 bases, V lost 3 bases, and 6 bases had no gene match. This CDR3 is built from 13 residues. The CDR3, as DNA: TGCAGCGTTGAGGGGCTGGGACAGTACGAGCAGTACTTC. It translates to CSVEGLGQYEQYF.